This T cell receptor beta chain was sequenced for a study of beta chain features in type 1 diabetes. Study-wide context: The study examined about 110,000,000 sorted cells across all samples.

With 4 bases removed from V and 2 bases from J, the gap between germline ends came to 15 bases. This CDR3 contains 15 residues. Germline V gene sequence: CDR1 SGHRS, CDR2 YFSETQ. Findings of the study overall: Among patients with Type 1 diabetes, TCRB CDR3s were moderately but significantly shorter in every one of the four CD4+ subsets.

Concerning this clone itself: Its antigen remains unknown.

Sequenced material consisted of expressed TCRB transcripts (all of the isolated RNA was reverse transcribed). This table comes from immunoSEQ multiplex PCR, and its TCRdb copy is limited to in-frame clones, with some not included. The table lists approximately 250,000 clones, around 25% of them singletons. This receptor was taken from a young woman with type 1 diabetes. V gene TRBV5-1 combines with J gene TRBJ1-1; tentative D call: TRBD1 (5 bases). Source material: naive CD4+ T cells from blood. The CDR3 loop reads CASSLITGPNTEAFF. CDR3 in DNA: TGCGCCAGCAGCCTCATAACAGGCCCTAACACTGAAGCTTTCTTT.